Following are 17 T cell receptor beta chains from one sample sequenced in a study of T cell clones after liver transplantation. Sequencing used immunoSEQ multiplex PCR; TCRdb keeps in-frame clones, though not all of them. The sample contains around 100,000 clones, around 80% of which appear only once. The sequencing here drew on CD4+ T cells from blood, taken 47 months after liver transplant. The receptors originated from a human patient who received a liver transplant. Some of the T cells might come from the graft donor.

About this clone itself: This CDR3 is also generated by other DNA sequences in the sample. This chain's CDR3 is CASSPQSTDTQYF. For the CDR3, the DNA is TGTGCCAGCTCACCGCAGAGCACAGATACGCAGTATTTT. J is TRBJ2-3 and V is TRBV18; D is unclear. This CDR3 is built from 13 residues. Germline V lookup: CDR1 KGHSH, CDR2 LQKENI. Trimming left V 3 bases short and J 0 bases short, with 4 bases between.

The chain employs TRBV28 and TRBJ2-7; a weak D match, TRBD2 (5 bases). CDR1 and CDR2 from the germline V gene are MDHEN and SYDVKM. The V end lost 2 bases, the J end lost 3 bases, and 11 bases lay between the germline ends. This CDR3 has 14 residues. CDR3 DNA sequence: TGTGCCAGCAGTTTACGGCTAGCTGACTACGAGCAGTACTTC. It codes for CASSLRLADYEQYF. The full variable domain, rest sourced from reference TRBV28 and TRBJ2-7, is DVKVTQSSRYLVKRTGEKVFLECVQDMDHENMFWYRQDPGLGLRLIYFSYDVKMKEKGDIPEGYSVSREKKERFSLILESASTNQTSMYLCASSLRLADYEQYFGPGTRLTVT.

The chain uses TRBV7-9 and TRBJ2-7; 7 bases agree with TRBD2. V was clipped by 9 bases and J by 2 bases; unmatched bases: 4. This CDR3 is built from 12 residues. Germline V gene sequence: CDR1 SEHNR, CDR2 FQNEAQ (reference sequence). CDR3 sequence: CASASGTYEQYF. The CDR3 bases are TGTGCCAGTGCTAGCGGTACCTACGAGCAGTACTTC.

The V call is TRBV7-3, the J call TRBJ2-1; 8 nucleotides align to TRBD1. Germline V gene sequence: CDR1 SGHTA, CDR2 FQGTGA. Losses at the gene ends were 2 bases for V and 7 bases for J; bases not matched to a gene: 10. The CDR3 loop spans 16 amino acids. The CDR3: CASSLLPGGANNEQFF. CDR3 in DNA: TGTGCCAGCAGCTTATTGCCAGGGGGCGCGAATAATGAGCAGTTCTTC.

The chain employs TRBV27 and TRBJ2-7; possible D gene TRBD1, 6 bases. The V gene's germline CDR1 is MNHEY and CDR2 SMNVEV (reference sequence). V gave up 5 bases and J gave up 4 bases, with 12 bases separating them. The CDR3 consists of 13 residues. The CDR3 region has the DNA TGTGCCAGCAGTCCCCTAACAGGGTACGAGCAGTACTTC. It yields the protein CASSPLTGYEQYF.

This clone showed up just once. This rearrangement joins TRBV7-3 to TRBJ2-5; 7 bases line up with TRBD1. V dropped 5 bases and J dropped 5; count of bases not matched to a gene: 5. Germline V gene sequence: CDR1 SGHTA, CDR2 FQGTGA. The CDR3 contains 13 residues. The CDR3 spells CASSQGGWETQYF. The CDR3, as DNA: TGTGCCAGCAGCCAAGGGGGCTGGGAGACCCAGTACTTC.

This clone was observed a single time. The rearrangement joins TRBV6-5 to TRBJ2-1, with D perhaps being TRBD1 or TRBD2 (6 bases each). V was pared by 2 bases and J by 4 bases, with 9 bases between. The CDR3 has 14 residues. CDR1 and CDR2 (germline): MNHEY, SVGAGI. The CDR3 DNA sequence: TGTGCCAGCAGTTACCGGGGGCCTTACAATGAGCAGTTCTTC. It codes for CASSYRGPYNEQFF.

This clone came up a few times. The chain recombines TRBV5-1 with TRBJ1-5, with 8 bases fitting TRBD1. With V trimmed by 4 bases and J by 5 bases, 8 bases remained unmatched. The germline CDR1 and CDR2 sequences are SGHRS and YFSETQ. The CDR3 is 15 residues long. Here the CDR3 reads CASSPSGTGYQPQHF. The CDR3 nucleotides read TGCGCCAGCAGCCCCTCCGGGACAGGTTATCAGCCCCAGCATTTT.

The V call is TRBV5-1, the J call TRBJ2-5; TRBD1 agrees at 9 bases. Germline V lookup: CDR1 SGHRS, CDR2 YFSETQ. CDR3 length: 14 residues. Unmatched junction bases numbered 1, after V lost 3 bases and J lost 1 base. The CDR3 DNA sequence: TGCGCCAGCAGCTCGGGACAGGGCCAAGAGACCCAGTACTTC. Translating it yields CASSSGQGQETQYF. The full variable domain, its missing parts supplied by reference TRBV5-1 and TRBJ2-5, is KAGVTQTPRYLIKTRGQQVTLSCSPISGHRSVSWYQQTPGQGLQFLFEYFSETQRNKGNFPGRFSGRQFSNSRSEMNVSTLELGDSALYLCASSSGQGQETQYFGPGTRLLVL.

As DNA, the CDR3 is TGCGCCAGCAGCTCAAACTCCGGGACAGCCTATGGCTACACCTTC. Protein sequence: CASSSNSGTAYGYTF. The J gene is TRBJ1-2, the V gene TRBV5-1; 7 nucleotides match TRBD1. Per the germline V gene, CDR1 is SGHRS and CDR2 is YFSETQ. The CDR3 has 15 amino acids. The trim removed 3 bases at V and 4 bases at J, leaving 9 bases unmatched.

In its sample, this clone was seen once. V and J are TRBV2 and TRBJ2-2, with D possibly being TRBD1 (5 bases). CDR3 size: 12 residues. In germline, CDR1 is SNHLY, CDR2 FYNNEI. The V gene lost 6 bases and the J gene lost 3 bases, with 5 bases spanning the gap. CDR3 sequence: CASRQDTGELFF. For the CDR3, the DNA is TGTGCCAGCAGACAGGACACCGGGGAGCTGTTTTTT.

This clone was seen just once. V is TRBV7-6 and J is TRBJ1-3; TRBD1 is a possible D gene (6 bases). The CDR3 sequence is 19 residues long. The germline V gene encodes CDR1 SGHVS and CDR2 FNYEAQ. V gave up 3 bases and J gave up 0 bases, with 21 bases separating them. The DNA of the CDR3 is TGTGCCAGCAGCTTGTGGGGCCCGGGTGGGGGCAGCTCTGGAAACACCATATATTTT. Residues: CASSLWGPGGGSSGNTIYF.

This clone was counted a single time. This rearrangement joins TRBV19 to TRBJ1-2; D is possibly TRBD1 (6 bases). Trimming pared 4 bases from V and 5 bases from J, leaving 17 bases between. CDR1 is LNHDA and CDR2 is SQIVND in the germline V gene (reference sequence). The CDR3 loop spans 15 amino acids. Here the CDR3 reads CASSRQTGGRYGYTF. As DNA, the CDR3 is TGTGCCAGTAGTAGACAGACAGGAGGACGGTATGGCTACACCTTC. Combining the CDR3 with reference TRBV19 and TRBJ1-2 gives the whole variable domain DGGITQSPKYLFRKEGQNVTLSCEQNLNHDAMYWYRQDPGQGLRLIYYSQIVNDFQKGDIAEGYSVSREKKESFPLTVTSAQKNPTAFYLCASSRQTGGRYGYTFGSGTRLTVV.

CDR3 DNA sequence: TGTGCCAGCTCACCACTGGAGAACTATGGCTACACCTTC. Protein product: CASSPLENYGYTF. The J gene is TRBJ1-2, the V gene TRBV18; D remains unclear. CDR1 and CDR2 from the germline V gene are KGHSH and LQKENI. This CDR3 has 13 residues. Between the trimmed V and J ends, which lost 1 base and 2 bases, there was a span of 5 bases.

The J gene is TRBJ2-5, the V gene TRBV5-8; D not certain. CDR3 length equals 13 residues. Germline V gene lookup returns CDR1 SGHTS and CDR2 YDEGEE. The ends were cut back, 2 bases at V and 3 bases at J, with 8 bases in the middle. This CDR3 is CASSFDSEETQYF. The DNA of the CDR3 is TGTGCCAGCAGCTTCGACTCCGAAGAGACCCAGTACTTC.

The rearrangement uses TRBV6-1 and TRBJ2-1; TRBD2 matches at 10 bases. Germline assignment: CDR1 MNHNS and CDR2 SASEGT. The CDR3 is made up of 15 amino acids. Trimming took 6 bases from V and 7 from J; bases not matched to a gene: 9. The CDR3 DNA is TGTGCCAGCAGCCCTGGGACTAGCGACGGGAATGAGCAGTTCTTC. Translation: CASSPGTSDGNEQFF.

This chain uses TRBV7-2 with TRBJ2-2, with 11 bases aligning to TRBD2. Germline V gene sequence: CDR1 SGHTA, CDR2 FQGNSA. The CDR3 consists of 17 residues. The J segment lost 7 bases and the V segment lost 5 bases, leaving 12 bases of the junction unmatched. DNA of the CDR3: TGTGCCAGCAGCGCTACCCCCCTAGCGGGGGGAAGCGGGGAGCTGTTTTTT. Translating gives CASSATPLAGGSGELFF.